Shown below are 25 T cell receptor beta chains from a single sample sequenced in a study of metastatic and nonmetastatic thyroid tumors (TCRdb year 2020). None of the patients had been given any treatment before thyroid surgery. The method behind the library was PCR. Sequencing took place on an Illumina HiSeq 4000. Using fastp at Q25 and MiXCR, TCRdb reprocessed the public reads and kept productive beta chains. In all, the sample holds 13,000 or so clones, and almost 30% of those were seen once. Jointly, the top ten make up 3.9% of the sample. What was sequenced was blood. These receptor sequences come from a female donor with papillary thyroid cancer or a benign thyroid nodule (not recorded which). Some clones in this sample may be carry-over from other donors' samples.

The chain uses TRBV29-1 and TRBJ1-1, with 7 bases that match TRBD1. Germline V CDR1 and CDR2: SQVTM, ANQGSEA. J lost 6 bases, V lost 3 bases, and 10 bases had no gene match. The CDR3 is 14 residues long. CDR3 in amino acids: CSVDRDSVLPEAFF. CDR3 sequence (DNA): TGCAGCGTTGATAGGGACAGTGTGCTCCCTGAAGCTTTCTTT.

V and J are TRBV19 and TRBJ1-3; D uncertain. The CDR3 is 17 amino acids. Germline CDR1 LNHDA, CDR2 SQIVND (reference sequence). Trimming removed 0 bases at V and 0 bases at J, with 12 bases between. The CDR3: CASSIEGLDYSGNTIYF. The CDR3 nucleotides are TGTGCCAGTAGTATAGAAGGCTTGGATTACTCTGGAAACACCATATATTTT. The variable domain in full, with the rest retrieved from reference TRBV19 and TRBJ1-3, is DGGITQSPKYLFRKEGQNVTLSCEQNLNHDAMYWYRQDPGQGLRLIYYSQIVNDFQKGDIAEGYSVSREKKESFPLTVTSAQKNPTAFYLCASSIEGLDYSGNTIYFGEGSWLTVV.

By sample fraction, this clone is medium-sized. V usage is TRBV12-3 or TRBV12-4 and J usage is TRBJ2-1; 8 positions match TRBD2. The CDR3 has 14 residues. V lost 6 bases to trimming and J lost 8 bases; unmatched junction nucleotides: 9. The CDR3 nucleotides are TGTGCCAGCAGAAGACGGGAGGGGGGGCATGAGCAGTTCTTC. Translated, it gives CASRRREGGHEQFF.

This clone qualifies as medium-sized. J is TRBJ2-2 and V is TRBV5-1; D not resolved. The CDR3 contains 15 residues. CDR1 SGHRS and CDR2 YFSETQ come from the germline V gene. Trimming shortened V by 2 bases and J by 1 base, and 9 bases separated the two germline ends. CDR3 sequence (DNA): TGCGCCAGCAGCTTAAACTTGGGGAACACCGGGGAGCTGTTTTTT. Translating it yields CASSLNLGNTGELFF. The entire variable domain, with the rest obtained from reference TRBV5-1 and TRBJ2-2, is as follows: KAGVTQTPRYLIKTRGQQVTLSCSPISGHRSVSWYQQTPGQGLQFLFEYFSETQRNKGNFPGRFSGRQFSNSRSEMNVSTLELGDSALYLCASSLNLGNTGELFFGEGSRLTVL.

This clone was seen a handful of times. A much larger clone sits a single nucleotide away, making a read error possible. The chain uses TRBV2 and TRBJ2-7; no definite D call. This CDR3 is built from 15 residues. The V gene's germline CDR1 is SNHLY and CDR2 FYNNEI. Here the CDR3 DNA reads TGTGCCAGAAGTGAAGAGGCAGGATATTCCTACGAGCAGTACTTC. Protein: CARSEEAGYSYEQYF.

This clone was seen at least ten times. CDR3 in amino acids: CSVEGLIGTTFSTDTQYF. CDR3 bases: TGCAGCGTTGAAGGCTTAATAGGGACTACTTTTAGCACAGATACGCAGTATTTT. The chain recombines TRBV29-1 with TRBJ2-3, with 7 positions matching TRBD2. CDR3 size: 18 residues. The V gene end was trimmed by 1 base and the J gene end by 0 bases; junction bases not matched to a gene: 13. CDR1 is SQVTM and CDR2 is ANQGSEA in the germline V gene.

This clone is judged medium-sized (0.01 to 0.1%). This CDR3 is CASSLTLSSYEQYF. The CDR3 region has the DNA TGTGCCAGCAGTTTAACCCTCAGCTCCTACGAGCAGTACTTC. This chain joins TRBV12-3 or TRBV12-4 and TRBJ2-7; D gene unclear. This CDR3 is built from 14 residues. V shed 2 bases and J shed 0 bases, with 8 bases lying between them.

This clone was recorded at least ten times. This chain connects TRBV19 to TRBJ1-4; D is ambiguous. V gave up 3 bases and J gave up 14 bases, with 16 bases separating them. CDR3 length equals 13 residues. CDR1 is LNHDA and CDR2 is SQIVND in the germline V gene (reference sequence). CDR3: CASSMDGSDGLFF. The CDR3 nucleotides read TGTGCCAGTAGTATGGACGGGAGTGATGGGCTGTTTTTT. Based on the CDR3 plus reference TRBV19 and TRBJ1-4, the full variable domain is DGGITQSPKYLFRKEGQNVTLSCEQNLNHDAMYWYRQDPGQGLRLIYYSQIVNDFQKGDIAEGYSVSREKKESFPLTVTSAQKNPTAFYLCASSMDGSDGLFFGSGTQLSVL.

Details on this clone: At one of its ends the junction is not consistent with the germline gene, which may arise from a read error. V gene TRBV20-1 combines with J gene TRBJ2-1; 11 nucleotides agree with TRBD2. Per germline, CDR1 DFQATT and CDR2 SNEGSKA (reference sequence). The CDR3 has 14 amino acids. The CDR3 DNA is TGCACTGCTGAGACTAGCGGGGTTTACATTGAGCTGTTCTTC. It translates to CTAETSGVYIELFF.

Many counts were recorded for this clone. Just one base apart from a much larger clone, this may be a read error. CDR3 bases: TGTGCCACAAAAAACAAGGCAGTTTATAATTCACCCCTCCACTTT. Encoded protein: CATKNKAVYNSPLHF. The genes are TRBV24-1 and TRBJ1-6; D is ambiguous. This CDR3 comprises 15 residues. Germline V gene lookup returns CDR1 KGHDR and CDR2 SFDVKD. V was pared by 10 bases and J by 4 bases, with 16 bases between.

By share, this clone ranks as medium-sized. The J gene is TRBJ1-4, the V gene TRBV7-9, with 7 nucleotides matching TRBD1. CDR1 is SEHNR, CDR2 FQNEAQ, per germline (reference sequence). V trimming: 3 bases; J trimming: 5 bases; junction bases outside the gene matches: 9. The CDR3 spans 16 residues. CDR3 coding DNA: TGTGCCAGCAGCTTGATCTCAGGGGGGAACAATGAAAAACTGTTTTTT. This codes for CASSLISGGNNEKLFF.

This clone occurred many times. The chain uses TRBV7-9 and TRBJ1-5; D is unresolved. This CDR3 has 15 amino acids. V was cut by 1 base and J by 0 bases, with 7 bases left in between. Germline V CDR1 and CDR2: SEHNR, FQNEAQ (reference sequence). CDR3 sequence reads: CASSLGGYSNQPQHF. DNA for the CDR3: TGTGCCAGCAGCTTAGGGGGTTATAGCAATCAGCCCCAGCATTTT.

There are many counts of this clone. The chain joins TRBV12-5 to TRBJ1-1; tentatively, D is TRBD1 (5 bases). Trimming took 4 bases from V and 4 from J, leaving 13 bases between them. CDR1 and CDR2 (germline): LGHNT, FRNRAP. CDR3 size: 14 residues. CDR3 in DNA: TGTGCTAGTGGTTCCCAGGGTGGTGTCACTGAAGCTTTCTTT. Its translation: CASGSQGGVTEAFF.

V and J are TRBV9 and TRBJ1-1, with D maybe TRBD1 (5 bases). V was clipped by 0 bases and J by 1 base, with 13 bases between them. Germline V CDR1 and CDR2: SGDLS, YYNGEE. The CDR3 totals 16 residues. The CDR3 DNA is TGTGCCAGCAGCGTAGGGTCAGGGCTAAAGAACACTGAAGCTTTCTTT. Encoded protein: CASSVGSGLKNTEAFF.

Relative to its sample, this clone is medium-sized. Written as DNA, the CDR3 is TGTGCCAGTAGTCCAGAGGGCCGGGGGCTCTTCGGTGGCTACACCTTC. Protein sequence: CASSPEGRGLFGGYTF. V is TRBV19 and J is TRBJ1-2; D might be TRBD1 (6 bases). The germline gives CDR1 LNHDA, CDR2 SQIVND (reference sequence). This CDR3 has 16 amino acids. Between the trimmed V and J ends, which lost 5 bases and 7 bases, there was a span of 23 bases. The entire variable domain, with the rest obtained from reference TRBV19 and TRBJ1-2, is as follows: DGGITQSPKYLFRKEGQNVTLSCEQNLNHDAMYWYRQDPGQGLRLIYYSQIVNDFQKGDIAEGYSVSREKKESFPLTVTSAQKNPTAFYLCASSPEGRGLFGGYTFGSGTRLTVV.

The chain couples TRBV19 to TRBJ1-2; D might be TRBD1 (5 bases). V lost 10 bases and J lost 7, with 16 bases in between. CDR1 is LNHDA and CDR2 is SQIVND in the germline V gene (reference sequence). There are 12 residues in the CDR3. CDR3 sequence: CATLERGIGYTF. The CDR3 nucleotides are TGTGCCACACTAGAAAGGGGCATTGGCTACACCTTC. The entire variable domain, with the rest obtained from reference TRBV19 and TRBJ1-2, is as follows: DGGITQSPKYLFRKEGQNVTLSCEQNLNHDAMYWYRQDPGQGLRLIYYSQIVNDFQKGDIAEGYSVSREKKESFPLTVTSAQKNPTAFYLCATLERGIGYTFGSGTRLTVV.

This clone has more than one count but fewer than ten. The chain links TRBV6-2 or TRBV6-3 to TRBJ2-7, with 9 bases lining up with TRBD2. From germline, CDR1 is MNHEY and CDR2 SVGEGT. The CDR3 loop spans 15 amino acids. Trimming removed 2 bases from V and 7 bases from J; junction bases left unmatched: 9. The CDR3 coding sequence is TGTGCCAGCAGTTACGGACTCGGCGGGAGGGTAGAGCAGTACTTC. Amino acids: CASSYGLGGRVEQYF.

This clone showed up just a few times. CDR3 protein: CASSDRTGGGGYTF. The CDR3 DNA reads as TGTGCCAGCAGCGATCGGACAGGGGGTGGGGGCTACACCTTC. This chain uses TRBV28 with TRBJ1-2; 10 bases fit TRBD1. The germline V gene has CDR1 MDHEN and CDR2 SYDVKM. Losses at the gene ends were 6 bases for V and 8 bases for J; bases not matched to a gene: 9. The CDR3 length is 14 residues.

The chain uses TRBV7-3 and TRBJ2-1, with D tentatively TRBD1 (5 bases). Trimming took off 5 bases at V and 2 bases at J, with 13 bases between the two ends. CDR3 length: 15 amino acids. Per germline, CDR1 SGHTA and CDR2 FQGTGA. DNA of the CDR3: TGTGCCAGCAGCGACAGACCAAGAACCTACAATGAGCAGTTCTTC. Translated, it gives CASSDRPRTYNEQFF.

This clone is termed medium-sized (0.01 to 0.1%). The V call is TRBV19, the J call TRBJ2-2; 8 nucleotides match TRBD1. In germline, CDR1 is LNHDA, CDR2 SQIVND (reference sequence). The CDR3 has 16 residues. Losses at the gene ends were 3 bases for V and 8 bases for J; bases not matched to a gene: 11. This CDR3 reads CASSITGQGSSGELFF. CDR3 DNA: TGTGCCAGTAGTATTACCGGACAGGGTTCATCGGGGGAGCTGTTTTTT. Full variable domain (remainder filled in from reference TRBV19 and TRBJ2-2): DGGITQSPKYLFRKEGQNVTLSCEQNLNHDAMYWYRQDPGQGLRLIYYSQIVNDFQKGDIAEGYSVSREKKESFPLTVTSAQKNPTAFYLCASSITGQGSSGELFFGEGSRLTVL.

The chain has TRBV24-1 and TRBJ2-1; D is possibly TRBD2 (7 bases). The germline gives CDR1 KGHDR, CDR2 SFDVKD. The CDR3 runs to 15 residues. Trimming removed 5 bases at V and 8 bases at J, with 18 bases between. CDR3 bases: TGTGCCACCAGTGCTGGGTGGGGGGGCCTTGATGAGCAGTTCTTC. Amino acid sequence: CATSAGWGGLDEQFF.

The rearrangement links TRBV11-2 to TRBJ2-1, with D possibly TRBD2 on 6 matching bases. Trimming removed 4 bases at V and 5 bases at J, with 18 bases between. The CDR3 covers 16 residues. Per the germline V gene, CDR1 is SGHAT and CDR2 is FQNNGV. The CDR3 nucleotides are TGTGCCAGCAGCTCCCGCGAAAGCGGGCTCCACAATGAGCAGTTCTTC. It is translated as CASSSRESGLHNEQFF.

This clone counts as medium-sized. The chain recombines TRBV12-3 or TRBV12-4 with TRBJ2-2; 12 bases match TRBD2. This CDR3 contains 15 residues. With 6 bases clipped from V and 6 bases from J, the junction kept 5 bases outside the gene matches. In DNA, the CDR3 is TGTGCCAGCAGACCTACTAGCGGGGGGCCCGGGGAGCTGTTTTTT. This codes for CASRPTSGGPGELFF.

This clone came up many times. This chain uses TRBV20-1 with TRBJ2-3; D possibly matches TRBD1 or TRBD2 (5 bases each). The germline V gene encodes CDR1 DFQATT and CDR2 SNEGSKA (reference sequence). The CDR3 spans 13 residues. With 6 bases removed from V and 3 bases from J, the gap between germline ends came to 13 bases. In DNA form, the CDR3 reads TGCAGTGCCCCCAGGGACCCTACAGATACGCAGTATTTT. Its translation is CSAPRDPTDTQYF.

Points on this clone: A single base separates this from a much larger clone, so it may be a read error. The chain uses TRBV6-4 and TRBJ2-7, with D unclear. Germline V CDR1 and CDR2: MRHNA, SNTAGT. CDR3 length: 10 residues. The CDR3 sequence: CAGKNYEHYF. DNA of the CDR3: TGTGCCGGCAAAAATTACGAGCATTACTTC.